This T cell receptor beta chain was identified during a study of CD8 T cells in ankylosing spondylitis. Broader study findings: The study looked at matched synovial fluid samples from ankylosing spondylitis patients. Disease-linked clones were reported to be significantly enriched there.

By quantitative 5'-RACE with molecular barcodes, the TCR beta libraries were made. TCRdb re-derived calls from the 5' RACE reads in MiXCR, one entry per CDR3 protein. Among about 120,000 distinct CDR3 sequences listed, roughly 13% were seen once. This clonotype has a handful of counts. Antigen: not known. Trimming took 3 bases from V and 2 from J; bases not matched to a gene: 8. The CDR3 is made up of 19 amino acids. The sequenced sample consisted of blood, either unsorted or a sorted T cell fraction (not recorded which). The source is a female donor with ankylosing spondylitis or in good health (not recorded which). The V call is TRBV12-3 or TRBV12-4, the J call TRBJ2-3; TRBD2 agrees at 16 bases. The DNA for the CDR3 is TGTGCCAGCAGTTTTTTCTCGGGACTAGCGGGGGGGTTCACAGATACGCAGTATTTT. Amino acids: CASSFFSGLAGGFTDTQYF.